This passage covers 15 T cell receptor beta chains from one sample sequenced in a study of CD8 T cells in Susac syndrome. Reverse transcription used roughly 0.45 to 1 ug RNA and random hexamers. TCRdb passed the immunoSEQ multiplex PCR reads through MiXCR, listing each CDR3 protein once. The table records some 200,000 distinct CDR3 sequences, around 93% of them present only once. The sample comprised CD8+ T cells from PBMCs. Every receptor here comes from a human donor with Susac syndrome.

The chain has TRBV14 and TRBJ2-5; D is ambiguous. CDR3 size: 13 residues. The V end lost 4 bases, the J end lost 0 bases, and 6 bases lay between the germline ends. Germline V gene data show CDR1 as SGHDN and CDR2 as FVKESK. The chain's CDR3 is CASSRKYQETQYF. The CDR3 DNA follows: TGTGCCAGCAGCCGAAAGTACCAAGAGACCCAGTACTTC.

The V call is TRBV12-3 or TRBV12-4, the J call TRBJ2-4; either TRBD1 or TRBD2 may supply D (6 bases each). This CDR3 has 13 amino acids. Trimming pared 2 bases from V and 8 bases from J, leaving 10 bases between. This CDR3 is CASSLRGADIQYF. As DNA, the CDR3 is TGTGCCAGCAGTTTAAGGGGGGCGGACATTCAGTACTTC.

The J gene is TRBJ2-1, the V gene TRBV13, with 7 bases matching TRBD2. The CDR3 length is 16 residues. J gave up 3 bases and V 5 bases, and 10 bases lay outside the gene matches. Germline CDR1 PRHDT, CDR2 FYEKMQ (reference sequence). The CDR3, as DNA: TGTGCCAGCAGCGCAACCGGGACTACCAACTACAATGAGCAGTTCTTC. Protein sequence: CASSATGTTNYNEQFF.

The chain is built from TRBV11-2 and TRBJ2-4, with D tentatively TRBD1 or TRBD2 (5 bases each). CDR1 is SGHAT, CDR2 FQNNGV, per germline. V was shortened by 2 bases and J by 1 base, with 15 bases between the two germline ends. The CDR3 sequence is 17 residues long. The chain's CDR3 is CASSLPPGLSAKNIQYF. The CDR3 region has the DNA TGTGCCAGCAGCTTACCCCCGGGGCTTTCGGCCAAAAACATTCAGTACTTC.

CDR3 in DNA: TGTGCCACCAGCAGGGCCATCGGGAGAGGGAATGAGCAGTTCTTC. Encoded protein: CATSRAIGRGNEQFF. The chain carries TRBV15 and TRBJ2-1, with a possible D match to TRBD2 (6 bases). Germline V lookup: CDR1 LNHNV, CDR2 YYDKDF (reference sequence). The V gene lost 3 bases and the J gene lost 7 bases, with 16 bases spanning the gap. CDR3 size: 15 residues.

This clonotype occurred once. The junction shows a germline mismatch at one end, possibly a read error. This chain connects TRBV2 to TRBJ1-1; unclear D gene. The CDR3 spans 10 residues. Germline CDR1 reads SNHLY; CDR2 reads FYNNEI. The CDR3 nucleotides read TGTACCAGCACCTACGGGAAAGCTTTCTTT. This codes for CTSTYGKAFF. Complete variable domain (other parts from reference TRBV2 and TRBJ1-1): EPEVTQTPSHQVTQMGQEVILRCVPISNHLYFYWYRQILGQKVEFLVSFYNNEISEKSEIFDDQFSVERPDGSNFTLKIRSTKLEDSAMYFCTSTYGKAFFGQGTRLTVV.

The genes are TRBV6-2 or TRBV6-3 and TRBJ2-2; D may be TRBD1 (6 bases). Looked up from germline, CDR1 is MNHEY and CDR2 is SVGEGT. The CDR3 runs to 17 residues. V lost 0 bases and J lost 2, with 13 bases in between. The CDR3 bases are TGTGCCAGCAGTTACTCAAGTAGACAGGTCAACACCGGGGAGCTGTTTTTT. Translation gives CASSYSSRQVNTGELFF.

With regard to this clonotype: An end of the junction differs from the germline gene, which may be a read error. The rearrangement joins TRBV12-3 or TRBV12-4 to TRBJ2-1, with D perhaps TRBD1 (6 bases). The CDR3 sequence is 11 residues long. CDR3 loop: CATRRDKEQFF. The CDR3 region has the DNA TGTGCCACACGCCGGGACAAAGAGCAGTTCTTC.

The chain combines TRBV28 with TRBJ2-1; D is unclear. The CDR3 contains 16 residues. V shed 1 base and J shed 0 bases, with 10 bases lying between them. The germline V gene has CDR1 MDHEN and CDR2 SYDVKM. The CDR3 DNA is TGTGCCAGCAGTTTATCGTCTGTACTCTCCTACAATGAGCAGTTCTTC. Its translation is CASSLSSVLSYNEQFF.

The CDR3 sequence: CATERPGGKNIQYF. In DNA, the CDR3 is TGTGCCACCGAACGTCCCGGGGGCAAAAACATTCAGTACTTC. The genes are TRBV28 and TRBJ2-4, with a weak D call TRBD2 (6 bases). The germline V gene has CDR1 MDHEN and CDR2 SYDVKM. The CDR3 is 14 amino acids. V was cut by 10 bases and J by 3 bases, with 16 bases left in between.

J is TRBJ2-7 and V is TRBV20-1, with D possibly being TRBD1 (5 bases). The CDR3 contains 16 residues. The V end was cut by 2 bases, the J end by 0 bases, with 17 bases between. Germline CDR1 reads DFQATT; CDR2 reads SNEGSKA (reference sequence). Written as DNA, the CDR3 is TGCAGTGCTAGACCCTCTGACAGTTCCTACTCCTACGAGCAGTACTTC. Residues: CSARPSDSSYSYEQYF.

The J gene is TRBJ1-5, the V gene TRBV29-1; D is undetermined. There are 13 residues in the CDR3. The germline gives CDR1 SQVTM, CDR2 ANQGSEA. Deletions cut 2 bases from V and 7 bases from J, with 12 bases between. The chain's CDR3 is CSVEWRVGQPQHF. The CDR3 DNA is TGCAGCGTTGAATGGAGGGTCGGCCAGCCCCAGCATTTT. Together with reference TRBV29-1 and TRBJ1-5, the CDR3 gives the full variable domain: SAVISQKPSRDICQRGTSLTIQCQVDSQVTMMFWYRQQPGQSLTLIATANQGSEATYESGFVIDKFPISRPNLTFSTLTVSNMSPEDSSIYLCSVEWRVGQPQHFGDGTRLSIL.

J is TRBJ1-1 and V is TRBV6-5; 8 bases are a match to TRBD1. The J segment lost 0 bases and the V segment lost 1 base, leaving 10 bases of the junction unmatched. The CDR3 contains 18 residues. Germline lookup yields CDR1 MNHEY and CDR2 SVGAGI. The CDR3 coding sequence is TGTGCCAGCAGTTACTGGGACAGGACAGATATGATGAACACTGAAGCTTTCTTT. The encoded protein is CASSYWDRTDMMNTEAFF.

This clonotype came up once. The chain carries TRBV20-1 and TRBJ1-2; D is undetermined. The germline V gene has CDR1 DFQATT and CDR2 SNEGSKA (reference sequence). The CDR3 loop spans 12 amino acids. The ends were cut back, 2 bases at V and 0 bases at J, with 4 bases in the middle. CDR3 amino acids: CSARYSNYGYTF. The CDR3 bases are TGCAGTGCTAGATACTCTAACTATGGCTACACCTTC.

This chain connects TRBV7-3 to TRBJ2-7; D remains ambiguous. CDR3 length: 16 residues. In germline, CDR1 is SGHTA, CDR2 FQGTGA. V was trimmed by 1 base and J by 2 bases, leaving 15 bases between them. The CDR3 coding sequence is TGTGCCAGCAGCTTAATGTTCACGGACCCACCCTACGAGCAGTACTTC. Translation: CASSLMFTDPPYEQYF.